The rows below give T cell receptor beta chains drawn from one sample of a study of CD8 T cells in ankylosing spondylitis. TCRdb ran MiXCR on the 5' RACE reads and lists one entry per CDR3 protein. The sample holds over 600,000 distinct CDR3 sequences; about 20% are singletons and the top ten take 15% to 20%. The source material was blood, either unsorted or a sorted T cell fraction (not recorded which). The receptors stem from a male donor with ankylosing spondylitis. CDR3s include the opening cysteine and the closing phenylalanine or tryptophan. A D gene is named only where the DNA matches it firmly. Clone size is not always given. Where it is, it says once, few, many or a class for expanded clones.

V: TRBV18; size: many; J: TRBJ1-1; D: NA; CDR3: CASSPPGNTEAFF; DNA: TGTGCCAGCAGCCCACCAGGTAACACTGAAGCTTTCTTT
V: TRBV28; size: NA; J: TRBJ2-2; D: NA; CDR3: CASSYQGTNTGELFF; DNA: TGTGCCAGCAGCTACCAGGGCACGAACACCGGGGAGCTGTTTTTT
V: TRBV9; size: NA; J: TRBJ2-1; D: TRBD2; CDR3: CASSVTTSGGFYNEQFF; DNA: TGTGCCAGCAGCGTTACGACTAGCGGGGGTTTCTACAATGAGCAGTTCTTC
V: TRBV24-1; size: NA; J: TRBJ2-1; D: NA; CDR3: CATSDFHGGYNEQFF; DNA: TGTGCCACCAGTGATTTTCACGGGGGCTACAATGAGCAGTTCTTC
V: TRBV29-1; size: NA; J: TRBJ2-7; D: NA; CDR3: CSVGSRPNYEQYF; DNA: TGCAGCGTTGGATCCAGGCCGAACTACGAGCAGTACTTC
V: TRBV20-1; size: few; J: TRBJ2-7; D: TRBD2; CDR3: CSARDRGAGPYEQYF; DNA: TGCAGTGCTAGAGACCGGGGAGCGGGACCCTACGAGCAGTACTTC
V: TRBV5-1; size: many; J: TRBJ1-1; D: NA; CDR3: CASSLEAARNTEAFF; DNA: TGCGCCAGCAGCTTGGAGGCAGCCAGGAACACTGAAGCTTTCTTT
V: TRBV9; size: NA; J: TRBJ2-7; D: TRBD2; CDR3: CASSVGTSGAIREQYF; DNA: TGTGCCAGCAGCGTAGGGACTAGCGGGGCGATCAGAGAGCAGTACTTC
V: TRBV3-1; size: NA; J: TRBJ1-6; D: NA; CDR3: CASTSRTEETAVYNSPLHF; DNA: TGTGCCAGCACCTCCCGGACAGAAGAGACTGCAGTCTATAATTCACCCCTCCACTTT
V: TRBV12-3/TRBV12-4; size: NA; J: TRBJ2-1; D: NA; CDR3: CASNLQGGQYNEQFF; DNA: TGTGCCAGCAACCTACAGGGAGGGCAATACAATGAGCAGTTCTTC
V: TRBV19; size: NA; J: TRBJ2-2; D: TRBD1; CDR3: CASRQGASNTGELFF; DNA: TGTGCCAGTAGGCAGGGGGCCTCGAACACCGGGGAGCTGTTTTTT
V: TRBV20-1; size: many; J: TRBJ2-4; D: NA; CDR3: CSALDGNIQYF; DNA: TGCAGTGCTTTGGACGGAAACATTCAGTACTTC
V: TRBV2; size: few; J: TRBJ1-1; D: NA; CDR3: CASTIDLQVSTEAFF; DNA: TGTGCCAGCACCATCGATCTCCAGGTCAGTACTGAAGCTTTCTTT
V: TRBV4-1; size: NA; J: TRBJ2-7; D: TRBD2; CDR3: CASSQDRERGVPYEQYF; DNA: TGCGCCAGCAGCCAAGATCGGGAGCGGGGGGTACCCTACGAGCAGTACTTC
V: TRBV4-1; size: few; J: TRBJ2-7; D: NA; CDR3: CASSQVFPLGEQYF; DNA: TGCGCCAGCAGCCAAGTGTTCCCTCTGGGCGAGCAGTACTTC
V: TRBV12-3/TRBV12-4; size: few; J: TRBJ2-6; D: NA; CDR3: CASSPMYSGANVLTF; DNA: TGTGCCAGCAGTCCAATGTACTCTGGGGCCAACGTCCTGACTTTC
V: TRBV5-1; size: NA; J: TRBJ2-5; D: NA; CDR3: CASSQSVGRETQYF; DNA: TGCGCCAGCAGCCAGTCGGTGGGTCGAGAGACCCAGTACTTC
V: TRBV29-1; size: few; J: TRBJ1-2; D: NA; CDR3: CSVSGSDIVNYGYTF; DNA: TGCAGCGTTAGTGGCAGCGACATCGTTAACTATGGCTACACCTTC
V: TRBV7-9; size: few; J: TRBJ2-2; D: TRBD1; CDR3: CASSSTGIANTGELFF; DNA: TGTGCCAGCAGCTCGACAGGGATTGCGAACACCGGGGAGCTGTTTTTT
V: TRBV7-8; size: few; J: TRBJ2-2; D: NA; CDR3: CASTPEGLYTGELFF; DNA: TGTGCCAGCACCCCGGAGGGCTTGTACACCGGGGAGCTGTTTTTT
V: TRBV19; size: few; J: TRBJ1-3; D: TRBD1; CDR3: CASTPRGEGAYGNTIYF; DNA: TGTGCCAGTACCCCACGGGGAGAGGGGGCGTATGGAAACACCATATATTTT
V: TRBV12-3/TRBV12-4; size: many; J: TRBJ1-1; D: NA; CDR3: CASSLVSEAFF; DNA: TGTGCCAGCAGTTTGGTGTCTGAAGCTTTCTTT
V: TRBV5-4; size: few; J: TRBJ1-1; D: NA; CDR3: CASSFLTNTEAFF; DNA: TGTGCCAGCAGCTTTTTAACGAACACTGAAGCTTTCTTT
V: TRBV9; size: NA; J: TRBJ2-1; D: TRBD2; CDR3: CASSVGGISGNEQFF; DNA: TGTGCCAGCAGCGTGGGGGGGATCAGCGGCAATGAGCAGTTCTTC
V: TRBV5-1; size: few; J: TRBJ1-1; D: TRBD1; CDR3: CASSLEEGGSSEAFF; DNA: TGCGCCAGCAGCTTGGAGGAAGGGGGCTCCAGTGAAGCTTTCTTT
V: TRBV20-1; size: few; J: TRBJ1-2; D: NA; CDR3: CSARARSTPSNYGYTF; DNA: TGCAGTGCTAGGGCAAGGTCGACTCCTTCGAACTATGGCTACACCTTC
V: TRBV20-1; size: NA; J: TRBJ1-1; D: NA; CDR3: CSASSAWLNTEAFF; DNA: TGCAGTGCTAGTTCCGCATGGCTGAACACTGAAGCTTTCTTT
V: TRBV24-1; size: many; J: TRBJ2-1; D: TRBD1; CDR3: CATSDPSGQGIYNEQFF; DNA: TGTGCCACCAGTGATCCCTCGGGACAGGGAATTTACAATGAGCAGTTCTTC
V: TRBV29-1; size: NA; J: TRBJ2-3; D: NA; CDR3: CSVTLRGVGTDTQYF; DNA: TGCAGCGTTACCCTTAGGGGAGTCGGCACAGATACGCAGTATTTT
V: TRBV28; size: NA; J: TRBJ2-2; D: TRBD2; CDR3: CASSRLRGGDTGELFF; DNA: TGTGCCAGCAGTCGGCTACGGGGGGGAGACACCGGGGAGCTGTTTTTT
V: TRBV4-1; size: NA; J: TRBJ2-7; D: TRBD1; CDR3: CASSHPDRVYEQYF; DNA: TGCGCCAGCAGCCACCCGGACAGGGTTTACGAGCAGTACTTC
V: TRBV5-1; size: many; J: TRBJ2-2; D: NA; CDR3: CASTPTSTGELFF; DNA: TGCGCCAGCACTCCAACTAGTACCGGGGAGCTGTTTTTT
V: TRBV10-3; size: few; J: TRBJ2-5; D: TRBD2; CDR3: CAISDRLAETQYF; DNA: TGTGCCATCAGTGATAGACTAGCCGAGACCCAGTACTTC
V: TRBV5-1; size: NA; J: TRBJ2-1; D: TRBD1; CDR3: CASSLEGQVYPRGQFF; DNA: TGCGCCAGCAGCTTGGAGGGACAGGTATACCCAAGGGGGCAGTTCTTC
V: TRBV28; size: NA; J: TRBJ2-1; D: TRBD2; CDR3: CVSSPSTSGRYNEQFF; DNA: TGTGTCAGCAGTCCGTCAACTAGCGGGCGATACAATGAGCAGTTCTTC
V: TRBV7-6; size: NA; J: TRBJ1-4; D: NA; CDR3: CASSRTATTNEKLFF; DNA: TGTGCCAGCAGCCGAACGGCCACAACTAATGAAAAACTGTTTTTT
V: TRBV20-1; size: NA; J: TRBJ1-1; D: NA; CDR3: CSARDLEGAYTEAFF; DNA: TGCAGTGCTAGAGATTTGGAGGGTGCGTACACTGAAGCTTTCTTT
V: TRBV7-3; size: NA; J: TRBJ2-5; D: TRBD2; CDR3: CASSKGLAGGETQYF; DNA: TGTGCCAGCAGCAAGGGACTAGCGGGGGGGGAGACCCAGTACTTC
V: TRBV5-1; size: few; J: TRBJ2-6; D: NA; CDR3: CASSLQGVSGANVLTF; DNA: TGCGCCAGCAGCCTGCAGGGAGTCTCTGGGGCCAACGTCCTGACTTTC
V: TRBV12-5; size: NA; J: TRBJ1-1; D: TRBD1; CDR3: CASAGTGFGEAFF; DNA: TGTGCTAGTGCAGGGACAGGGTTCGGTGAAGCTTTCTTT
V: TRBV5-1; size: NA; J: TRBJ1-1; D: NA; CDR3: CASSAGLRTEAFF; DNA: TGCGCCAGTTCGGCAGGGTTACGAACTGAAGCTTTCTTT
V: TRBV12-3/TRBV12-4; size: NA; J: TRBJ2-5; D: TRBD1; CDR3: CASIKTGLSQETQYF; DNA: TGTGCCAGCATCAAGACAGGGCTAAGCCAAGAGACCCAGTACTTC
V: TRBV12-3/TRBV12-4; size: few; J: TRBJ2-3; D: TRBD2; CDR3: CASRIVPSGDTDTQYF; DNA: TGTGCCAGCAGAATCGTCCCTAGCGGTGACACAGATACGCAGTATTTT
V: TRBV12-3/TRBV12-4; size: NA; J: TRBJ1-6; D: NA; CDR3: CASSLTGGYNSPLHF; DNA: TGTGCCAGCAGTTTGACAGGAGGATACAATTCACCCCTCCACTTT
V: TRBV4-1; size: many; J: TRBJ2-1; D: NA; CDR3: CASSQGGLTYNEQFF; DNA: TGCGCCAGCAGCCAAGGCGGGTTGACCTACAATGAGCAGTTCTTC
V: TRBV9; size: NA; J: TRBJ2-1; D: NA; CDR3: CASSVDSGSYNEQFF; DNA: TGTGCCAGCAGCGTAGATAGCGGTTCCTACAATGAGCAGTTCTTC
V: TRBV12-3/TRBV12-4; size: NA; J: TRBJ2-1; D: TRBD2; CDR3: CASSLARGSGIENEQFF; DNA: TGTGCCAGCAGTTTAGCGCGGGGTAGCGGGATAGAGAATGAGCAGTTCTTC
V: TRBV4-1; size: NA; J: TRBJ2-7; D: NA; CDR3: CASSPSAGTDPYEQYF; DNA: TGCGCCAGCAGCCCGTCGGCCGGGACCGATCCCTACGAGCAGTACTTC
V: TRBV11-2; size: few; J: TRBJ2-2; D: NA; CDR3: CASSQDGTGELFF; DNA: TGTGCCAGCAGTCAGGACGGTACCGGGGAGCTGTTTTTT
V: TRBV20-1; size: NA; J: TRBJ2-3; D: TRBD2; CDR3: CSARTSGYTDTQYF; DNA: TGCAGTGCTAGGACTAGCGGGTACACAGATACGCAGTATTTT
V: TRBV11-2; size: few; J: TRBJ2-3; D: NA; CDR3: CASSLPLQGSTDTQYF; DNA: TGTGCCAGCAGCTTGCCCTTACAGGGTAGCACAGATACGCAGTATTTT
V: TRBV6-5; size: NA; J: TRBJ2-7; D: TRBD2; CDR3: CASSYSGVAGSYEQYF; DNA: TGTGCCAGCAGTTACTCTGGGGTAGCGGGGTCCTACGAGCAGTACTTC
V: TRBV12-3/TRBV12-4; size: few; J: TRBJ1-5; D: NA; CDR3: CAIGGGGSNQPQHF; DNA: TGTGCCATCGGGGGTGGTGGAAGCAATCAGCCCCAGCATTTT
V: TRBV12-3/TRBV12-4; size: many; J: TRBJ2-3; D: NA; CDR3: CASSFYTGTTDTQYF; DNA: TGTGCCAGCAGTTTCTATACGGGGACCACAGATACGCAGTATTTT
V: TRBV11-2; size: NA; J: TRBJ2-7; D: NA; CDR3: CASSLVTDQSPTSYEQYF; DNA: TGTGCCAGCAGCTTAGTTACAGACCAAAGCCCAACCTCCTACGAGCAGTACTTC
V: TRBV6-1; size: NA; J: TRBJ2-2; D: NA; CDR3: CASSVFARPTLKRAGELFF; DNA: TGTGCCAGCAGTGTGTTCGCGCGTCCAACACTCAAGAGGGCCGGGGAGCTGTTTTTT
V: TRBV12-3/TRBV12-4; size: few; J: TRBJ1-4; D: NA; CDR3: CASSPRDIEKLFF; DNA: TGTGCCAGCAGTCCCCGGGACATTGAAAAACTGTTTTTT
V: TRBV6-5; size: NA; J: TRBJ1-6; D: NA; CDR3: CASSYSFQVGYNSPLHF; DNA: TGTGCCAGCAGTTACTCGTTTCAGGTCGGCTATAATTCACCCCTCCACTTT
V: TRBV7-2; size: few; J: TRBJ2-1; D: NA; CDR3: CASSLRRGPVNEQFF; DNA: TGTGCCAGCAGCTTACGGCGGGGGCCGGTGAATGAGCAGTTCTTC
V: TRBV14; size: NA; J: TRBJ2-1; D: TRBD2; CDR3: CASSQKNLAGGPDEQFF; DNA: TGTGCCAGCAGCCAAAAAAACCTAGCGGGAGGCCCCGATGAGCAGTTCTTC